Listed below are T cell receptor beta chains from one sample, sequenced in a study of blood T cell repertoires in COVID-19. Profiled with immunoSEQ multiplex PCR; TCRdb holds only in-frame clones, not every one. The sample lists around 100,000 clones; 65% to 85% were seen once. Input material: peripheral blood. Receptor source: a woman aged 70-85 years with acute or convalescent COVID-19. Each CDR3 is given without its conserved first and last residue.

V gene: TRBV11-3
J gene: TRBJ2-2
CDR3 protein: ASGSGVGGGELF

V gene: TRBV2
J gene: TRBJ2-1
CDR3 protein: ASSEGASGGANEQF

V gene: TRBV15
J gene: TRBJ2-1
CDR3 protein: ATSAAGTGANEQF

V gene: TRBV10-3
J gene: TRBJ2-1
CDR3 protein: AMSETGGSYNEQF

V gene: TRBV12-3/TRBV12-4
J gene: TRBJ1-1
CDR3 protein: ASSLQMNTEAF

V gene: TRBV28
J gene: TRBJ2-2
CDR3 protein: ASTHVFGTGGIGNTGELF

V gene: TRBV5-4
J gene: TRBJ2-1
CDR3 protein: ASSLGGGGPFGEQF

V gene: TRBV7-3
J gene: TRBJ1-2
CDR3 protein: ASSLAKQGAHGYT

V gene: TRBV7-9
J gene: TRBJ1-2
CDR3 protein: ASSSRGRGYGYT

V gene: TRBV6-1
J gene: TRBJ1-6
CDR3 protein: ASSEGPGFYNSPLH

V gene: TRBV6-5
J gene: TRBJ2-3
CDR3 protein: ASSYGQASDTQY

V gene: TRBV6-5
J gene: TRBJ2-7
CDR3 protein: ASNPGLAGVNEQY

V gene: TRBV4-2
J gene: TRBJ1-2
CDR3 protein: ASSSLTGRGYT

V gene: TRBV6-5
J gene: TRBJ1-1
CDR3 protein: ASSYPGTGNTEAF

V gene: TRBV15
J gene: TRBJ1-3
CDR3 protein: ATASGNTIY

V gene: TRBV25-1
J gene: TRBJ1-2
CDR3 protein: ASSPGGAGTNYGYT

V gene: TRBV28
J gene: TRBJ2-3
CDR3 protein: ASSPPPAGASPDTQY

V gene: TRBV10-2
J gene: TRBJ1-5
CDR3 protein: ASSIGTGGPQPQH

V gene: TRBV27
J gene: TRBJ1-6
CDR3 protein: ASSLTGREAPLH

V gene: TRBV27
J gene: TRBJ2-2
CDR3 protein: ASRGLAGVPGELF

V gene: TRBV30
J gene: TRBJ2-1
CDR3 protein: AWSVRGEVSYNEQF

V gene: TRBV15
J gene: TRBJ1-5
CDR3 protein: ATSRDVGHQPQH

V gene: TRBV9
J gene: TRBJ2-2
CDR3 protein: ASSGGQGRPGELF

V gene: TRBV7-6
J gene: TRBJ1-1
CDR3 protein: ASSLASAGVTEAF

V gene: TRBV2
J gene: TRBJ2-5
CDR3 protein: ASSKGLAGAPAETQY

V gene: TRBV28
J gene: TRBJ2-1
CDR3 protein: ASSPPLAYNEQF

V gene: TRBV12-3/TRBV12-4
J gene: TRBJ1-6
CDR3 protein: ASSLGVYSPLH

V gene: TRBV29-1
J gene: TRBJ2-3
CDR3 protein: SARPGADTQY